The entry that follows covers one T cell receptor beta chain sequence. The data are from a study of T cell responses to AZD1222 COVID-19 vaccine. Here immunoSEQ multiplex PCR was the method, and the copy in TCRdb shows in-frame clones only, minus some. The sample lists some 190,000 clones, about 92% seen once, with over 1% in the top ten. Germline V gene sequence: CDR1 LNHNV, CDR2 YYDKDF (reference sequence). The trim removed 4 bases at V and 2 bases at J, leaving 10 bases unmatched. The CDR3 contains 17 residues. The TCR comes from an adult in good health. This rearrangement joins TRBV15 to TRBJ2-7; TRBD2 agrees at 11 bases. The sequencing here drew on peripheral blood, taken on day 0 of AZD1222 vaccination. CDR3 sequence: CATSISLGLAEAYEQYF. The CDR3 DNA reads TGTGCCACCAGCATTTCCCTGGGACTAGCGGAGGCCTACGAGCAGTACTTC.